Below are 6 T cell receptor beta chains sequenced from a single sample in a study of blood T cell repertoires in COVID-19. The data were produced by immunoSEQ multiplex PCR, yet TCRdb's version contains in-frame clones alone and is incomplete. The table includes around 110,000 clones, 71% detected once. The sequencing sample was made of peripheral blood. These receptors originate from a human donor with acute or convalescent COVID-19. The donor label of this sample is uncertain.

The chain combines TRBV4-1 with TRBJ1-5; TRBD1 aligns across 9 bases. Losses at the gene ends were 0 bases for V and 8 bases for J; bases not matched to a gene: 17. The CDR3 consists of 19 residues. Germline loops: CDR1 MGHRA, CDR2 YSYEKL. This CDR3 is CASSQDGPVETGGGEPQHF. DNA for the CDR3: TGCGCCAGCAGCCAAGATGGCCCCGTCGAAACAGGGGGCGGGGAGCCCCAGCATTTT.

This clone was seen just once. Different DNA sequences within this sample yield the same CDR3. The genes are TRBV5-1 and TRBJ1-1; D not resolved. The CDR3 extends over 13 amino acids. V lost 2 bases and J 5 bases, leaving 10 bases between the germline ends. Germline-derived CDR1 and CDR2 are SGHRS and YFSETQ. The CDR3 here is CASSFREGTEAFF. CDR3 coding DNA: TGCGCCAGCAGCTTCCGGGAGGGTACTGAAGCTTTCTTT.

Ten or more counts support this clone. The same CDR3 can be traced to other DNA sequences in this sample. The chain carries TRBV11-2 and TRBJ2-1; D is unresolved. This CDR3 contains 13 residues. Germline-derived CDR1 and CDR2 are SGHAT and FQNNGV. The V end lost 1 base, the J end lost 3 bases, and 4 bases lay between the germline ends. CDR3 residues: CASSLGHYNEQFF. CDR3 DNA: TGTGCCAGCAGCTTAGGACACTACAATGAGCAGTTCTTC.

The chain employs TRBV19 and TRBJ2-2; D unclear. The CDR3 consists of 15 residues. Germline loops: CDR1 LNHDA, CDR2 SQIVND (reference sequence). The V and J ends lost 1 base and 0 bases respectively, with 6 bases between them. Here the CDR3 reads CASSIGSANTGELFF. The CDR3 DNA is TGTGCCAGTAGTATAGGGTCAGCGAACACCGGGGAGCTGTTTTTT.

The CDR3 loop is CASSLRAADTQYF. DNA of the CDR3: TGTGCCAGCAGCTTAAGAGCTGCAGATACGCAGTATTTT. This chain uses TRBV7-3 with TRBJ2-3; D is ambiguous. Looked up from germline, CDR1 is SGHTA and CDR2 is FQGTGA. This CDR3 contains 13 residues. Trimming stripped 1 base from V and 4 bases from J, with 6 bases between.

This clone has only a few counts. The chain links TRBV5-6 to TRBJ1-4; the D gene is possibly TRBD1 (5 bases). Between the trimmed V and J ends, which lost 4 bases and 8 bases, there was a span of 12 bases. The CDR3 contains 13 residues. In germline, CDR1 is SGHDT, CDR2 YYEEEE. CDR3 bases: TGTGCCAGCAGCCCGGGACTCGGCGAAAAACTGTTTTTT. Protein product: CASSPGLGEKLFF.